The rows below give T cell receptor beta chains drawn from one sample of a study of cytomegalovirus exposure and HLA in healthy donors. The protocol was immunoSEQ multiplex PCR, while the TCRdb copy is restricted to in-frame clones and leaves out a portion. This table holds fewer than 200,000 clones, about four fifths found once. Sequencing was done on a sample of PBMCs. Receptors originate from a woman under 30 in good health and CMV-seronegative. The CDR3 runs from the conserved cysteine through the conserved F or W. D genes are given only for firm matches. Clone size is given for some rows only: seen once, a few or many times, or a class if the clone is expanded.

abundance	d_gene	v_gene	j_gene	CDR3nt	CDR3aa
.	.	TRBV18	TRBJ1-1	TGTGCCAGCTCACCTACAGCCAACACTGAAGCTTTCTTT	CASSPTANTEAFF
.	TRBD2	TRBV7-9	TRBJ2-3	TGTGCCAGCGGGCCACTAGCGGGGGGGGATACGCAGTATTTT	CASGPLAGGDTQYF
.	TRBD1	TRBV6-6	TRBJ1-1	TGTGCCACCCGAGGGACAGGGGTGAACACTGAAGCTTTCTTT	CATRGTGVNTEAFF
.	TRBD1	TRBV28	TRBJ1-2	TGTGCCAGCAGTTTACTAGGGACAGGGCTTCCTGGCTACACCTTC	CASSLLGTGLPGYTF
once	.	TRBV7-9	TRBJ2-3	TGTGCCAGCAGCTTAGTACAGGGTGTAGATACGCAGTATTTT	CASSLVQGVDTQYF
few	.	TRBV5-4	TRBJ2-1	TGTGCCAGCAGCCCCGGACAGAACAATGAGCAGTTCTTC	CASSPGQNNEQFF
once	TRBD2	TRBV10-3	TRBJ2-1	TGTGCCATCTCCTCTCGAGCGGGAGGATACAATGAGCAGTTCTTC	CAISSRAGGYNEQFF
.	TRBD2	TRBV9	TRBJ2-7	TGTGCCAGCAGCGTAGGCGGGAGCGGACTGGACGAGCAGTACTTC	CASSVGGSGLDEQYF
few	TRBD2	TRBV5-1	TRBJ2-1	TGCGCCAGCAGCCGGCGGGGGGCCGCCTACAATGAGCAGTTCTTC	CASSRRGAAYNEQFF
once	.	TRBV6-5	TRBJ1-5	TGTGCCAGCAGTTACTCGGGCAATAGCAATCAGCCCCAGCATTTT	CASSYSGNSNQPQHF
.	.	TRBV7-7	TRBJ2-3	TGTGCTAGCAGCAGGACTAACACAGATACGCAGTATTTT	CASSRTNTDTQYF
.	.	TRBV7-9	TRBJ1-4	TGTGCCAGCAGCTTGGGCAGTCAGAATGAAAAACTGTTTTTT	CASSLGSQNEKLFF
.	TRBD1	TRBV28	TRBJ1-1	TGTGCCAGCAGTTACAACAGGGGCTCACCTAACACTGAAGCTTTCTTT	CASSYNRGSPNTEAFF
.	TRBD1	TRBV11-2	TRBJ2-7	TGTGCCAGCAGCTTTAACCGGGACAGGGGGAACGAGCAGTACTTC	CASSFNRDRGNEQYF
.	TRBD2	TRBV5-6	TRBJ2-1	TGTGCCAGCAGCTGGGGGACTAGGGAGGAGCAGTTCTTC	CASSWGTREEQFF
.	.	TRBV19	TRBJ2-1	TGTGCCAGTAGGGTGGGAGAGTCCTACAATGAGCAGTTCTTC	CASRVGESYNEQFF
once	.	TRBV10-1	TRBJ2-7	TGCGCCAGCAGTAAGGACAGTGCCTACGAGCAGTACTTC	CASSKDSAYEQYF
.	.	TRBV20-1	TRBJ2-7	TGCAGTGCTGGACTTGATATGCAGCAGTACTTC	CSAGLDMQQYF
.	.	TRBV6-4	TRBJ1-5	TGTGCCAGCCTTTCTTGGGGGGGTCCACGTCGGCCCCAGCATTTT	CASLSWGGPRRPQHF
.	TRBD1	TRBV29-1	TRBJ2-1	TGCAGCGTTTTCCCGACAGGGGTCAATGAGCAGTTCTTC	CSVFPTGVNEQFF
.	.	TRBV6-5	TRBJ2-1	TGTGCCAGCAGTCGCTCAGGCAATGAGCAGTTCTTC	CASSRSGNEQFF
.	.	TRBV9	TRBJ1-2	TGTGCCAGCAGCGTATTTGGGGGCGCGGATGGCTACACCTTC	CASSVFGGADGYTF
.	.	TRBV18	TRBJ1-1	TGTGCCAGCTCTCCAACGTCGACAGAATACACTGAAGCTTTCTTT	CASSPTSTEYTEAFF
few	TRBD1	TRBV29-1	TRBJ2-2	TGCAGCGTTGAATTGTGGACAGGCAACACCGGGGAGCTGTTTTTT	CSVELWTGNTGELFF